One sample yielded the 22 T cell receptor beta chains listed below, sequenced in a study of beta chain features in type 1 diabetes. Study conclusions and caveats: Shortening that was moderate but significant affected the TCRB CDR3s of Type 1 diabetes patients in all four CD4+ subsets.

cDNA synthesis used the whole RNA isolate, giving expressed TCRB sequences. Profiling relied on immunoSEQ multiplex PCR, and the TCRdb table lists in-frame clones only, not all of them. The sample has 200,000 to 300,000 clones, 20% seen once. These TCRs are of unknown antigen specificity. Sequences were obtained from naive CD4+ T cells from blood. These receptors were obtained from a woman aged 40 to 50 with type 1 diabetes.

CDR3 sequence reads: CASSLVLSGANVLTF. The CDR3 nucleotides are TGTGCCAGCAGCTTAGTTCTCTCTGGGGCCAACGTCCTGACTTTC. The V call is TRBV7-2, the J call TRBJ2-6; D is uncertain. CDR3 length equals 15 residues. Per germline, CDR1 SGHTA and CDR2 FQGNSA. With 1 base removed from V and 0 bases from J, the gap between germline ends came to 4 bases.

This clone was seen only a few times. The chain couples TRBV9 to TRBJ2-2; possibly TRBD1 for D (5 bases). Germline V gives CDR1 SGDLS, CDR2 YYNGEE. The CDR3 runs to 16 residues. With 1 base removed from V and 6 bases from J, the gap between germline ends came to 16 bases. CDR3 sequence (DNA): TGTGCCAGCAGCGTACTGGCTCTAAGGGGCGCCGGGGAGCTGTTTTTT. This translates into CASSVLALRGAGELFF. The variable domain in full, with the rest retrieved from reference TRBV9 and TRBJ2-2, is DSGVTQTPKHLITATGQRVTLRCSPRSGDLSVYWYQQSLDQGLQFLIQYYNGEERAKGNILERFSAQQFPDLHSELNLSSLELGDSALYFCASSVLALRGAGELFFGEGSRLTVL.

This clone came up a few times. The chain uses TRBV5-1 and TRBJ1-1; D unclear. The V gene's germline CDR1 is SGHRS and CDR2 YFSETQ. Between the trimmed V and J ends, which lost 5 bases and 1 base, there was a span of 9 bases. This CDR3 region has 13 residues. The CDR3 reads CASRHMKNTEAFF. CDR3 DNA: TGCGCCAGCAGGCACATGAAGAACACTGAAGCTTTCTTT.

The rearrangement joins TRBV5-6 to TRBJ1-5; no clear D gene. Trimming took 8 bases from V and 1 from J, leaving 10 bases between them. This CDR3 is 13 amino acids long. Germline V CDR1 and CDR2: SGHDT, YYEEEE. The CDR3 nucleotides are TGTGCCAGAGAGAGTAAGAGCAATCAGCCCCAGCATTTT. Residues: CARESKSNQPQHF.

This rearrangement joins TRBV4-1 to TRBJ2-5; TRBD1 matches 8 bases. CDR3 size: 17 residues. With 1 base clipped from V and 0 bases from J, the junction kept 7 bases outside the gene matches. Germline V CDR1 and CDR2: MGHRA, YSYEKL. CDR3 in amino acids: CASSQGNGQGDQETQYF. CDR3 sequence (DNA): TGCGCCAGCAGCCAAGGGAACGGACAGGGCGACCAAGAGACCCAGTACTTC.

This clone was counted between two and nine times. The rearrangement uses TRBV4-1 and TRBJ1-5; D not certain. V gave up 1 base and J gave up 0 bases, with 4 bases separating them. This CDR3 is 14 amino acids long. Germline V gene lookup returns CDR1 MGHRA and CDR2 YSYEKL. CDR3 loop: CASSQVISNQPQHF. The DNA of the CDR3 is TGCGCCAGCAGCCAAGTAATTAGCAATCAGCCCCAGCATTTT.

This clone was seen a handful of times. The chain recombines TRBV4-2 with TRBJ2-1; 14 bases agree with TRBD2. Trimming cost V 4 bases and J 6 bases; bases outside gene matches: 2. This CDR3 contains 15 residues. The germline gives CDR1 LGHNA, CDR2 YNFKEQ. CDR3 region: CASSPTSGRGNEQFF. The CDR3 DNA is TGTGCCAGCAGCCCGACTAGCGGGAGGGGCAATGAGCAGTTCTTC.

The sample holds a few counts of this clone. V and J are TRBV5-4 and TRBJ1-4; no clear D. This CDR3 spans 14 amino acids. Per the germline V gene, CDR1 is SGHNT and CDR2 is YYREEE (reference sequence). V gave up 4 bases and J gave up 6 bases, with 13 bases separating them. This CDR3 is CASSPAGNYEKLFF. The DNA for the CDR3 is TGTGCCAGCAGCCCCGCCGGGAACTATGAAAAACTGTTTTTT.

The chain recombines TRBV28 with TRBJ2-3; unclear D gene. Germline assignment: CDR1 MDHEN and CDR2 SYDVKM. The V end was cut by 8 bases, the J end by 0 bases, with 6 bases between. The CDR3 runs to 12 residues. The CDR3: CASFSSTDTQYF. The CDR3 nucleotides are TGTGCCAGCTTCTCCAGCACAGATACGCAGTATTTT.

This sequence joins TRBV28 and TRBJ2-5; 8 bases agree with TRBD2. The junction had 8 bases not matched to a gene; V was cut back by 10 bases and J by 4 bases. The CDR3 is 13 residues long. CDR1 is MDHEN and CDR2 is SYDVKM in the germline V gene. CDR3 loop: CAIRTGGVETQYF. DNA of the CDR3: TGTGCCATACGGACGGGAGGGGTAGAGACCCAGTACTTC.

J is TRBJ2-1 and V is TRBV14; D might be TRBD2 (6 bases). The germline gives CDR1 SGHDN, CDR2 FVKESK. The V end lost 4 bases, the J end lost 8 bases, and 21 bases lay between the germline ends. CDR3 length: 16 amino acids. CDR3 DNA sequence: TGTGCCAGCAGCCTCACACGGTCGTATGGGAGGCATGAGCAGTTCTTC. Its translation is CASSLTRSYGRHEQFF.

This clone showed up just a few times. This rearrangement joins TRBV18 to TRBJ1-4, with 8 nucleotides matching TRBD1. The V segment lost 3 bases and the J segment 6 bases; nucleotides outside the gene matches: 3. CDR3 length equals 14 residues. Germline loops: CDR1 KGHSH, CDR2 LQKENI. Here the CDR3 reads CASSPGTGYEKLFF. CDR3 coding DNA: TGTGCCAGCTCACCCGGGACAGGCTATGAAAAACTGTTTTTT.

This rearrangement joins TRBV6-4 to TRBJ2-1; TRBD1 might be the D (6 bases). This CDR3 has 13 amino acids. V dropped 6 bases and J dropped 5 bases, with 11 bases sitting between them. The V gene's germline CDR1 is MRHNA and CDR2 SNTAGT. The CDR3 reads CASRQGPNNEQFF. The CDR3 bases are TGTGCCAGCAGACAGGGACCCAACAATGAGCAGTTCTTC.

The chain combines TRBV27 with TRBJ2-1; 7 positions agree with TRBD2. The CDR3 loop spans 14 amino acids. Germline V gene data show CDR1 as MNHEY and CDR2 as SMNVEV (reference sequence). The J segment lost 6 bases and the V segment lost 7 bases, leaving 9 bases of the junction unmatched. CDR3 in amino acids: CASIARRELNEQFF. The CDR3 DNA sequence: TGTGCCAGCATAGCGAGGCGGGAGCTCAATGAGCAGTTCTTC.

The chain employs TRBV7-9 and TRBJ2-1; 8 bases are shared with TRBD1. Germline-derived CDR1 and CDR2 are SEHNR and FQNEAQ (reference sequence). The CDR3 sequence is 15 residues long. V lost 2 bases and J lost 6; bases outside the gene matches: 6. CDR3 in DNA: TGTGCCAGCAGCTTACGGAGGGGACAGGCCAATGAGCAGTTCTTC. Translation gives CASSLRRGQANEQFF.

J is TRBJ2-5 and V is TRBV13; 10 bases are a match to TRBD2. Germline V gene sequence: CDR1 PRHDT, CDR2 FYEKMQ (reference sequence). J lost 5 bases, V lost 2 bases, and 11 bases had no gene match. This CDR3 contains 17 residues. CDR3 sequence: CASSLKVSGGPSETQYF. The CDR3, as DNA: TGTGCCAGCAGCTTAAAGGTTAGCGGGGGGCCTTCGGAGACCCAGTACTTC.

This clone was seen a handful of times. CDR3 amino acids: CASSSTLRTTNEKLFF. The DNA for the CDR3 is TGTGCCAGCAGCTCGACATTACGAACAACTAATGAAAAACTGTTTTTT. The chain joins TRBV7-9 to TRBJ1-4; the D is unclear. V lost 4 bases and J 0 bases, leaving 12 bases between the germline ends. The CDR3 contains 16 residues. Germline V gene lookup returns CDR1 SEHNR and CDR2 FQNEAQ (reference sequence).

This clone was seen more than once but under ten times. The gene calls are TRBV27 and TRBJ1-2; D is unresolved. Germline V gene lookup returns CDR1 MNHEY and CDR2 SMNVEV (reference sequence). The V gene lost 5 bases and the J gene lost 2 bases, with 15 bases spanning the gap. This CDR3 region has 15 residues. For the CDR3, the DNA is TGTGCCAGCAGTCCTTACCCAACTGAGAACTATGGCTACACCTTC. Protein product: CASSPYPTENYGYTF.

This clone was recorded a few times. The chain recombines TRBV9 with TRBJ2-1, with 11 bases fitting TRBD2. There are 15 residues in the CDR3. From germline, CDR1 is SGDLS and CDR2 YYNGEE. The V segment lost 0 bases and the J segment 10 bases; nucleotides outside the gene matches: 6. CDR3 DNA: TGTGCCAGCAGCGTAGTAGCGGGGGGGCCACGGGAGCAGTTCTTC. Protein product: CASSVVAGGPREQFF.

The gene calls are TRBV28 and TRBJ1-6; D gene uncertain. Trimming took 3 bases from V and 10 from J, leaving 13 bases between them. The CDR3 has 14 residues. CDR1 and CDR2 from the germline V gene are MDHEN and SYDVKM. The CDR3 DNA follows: TGTGCCAGCAGTTTGAGTCAATGGGAGTCACCCCTCCACTTT. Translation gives CASSLSQWESPLHF.

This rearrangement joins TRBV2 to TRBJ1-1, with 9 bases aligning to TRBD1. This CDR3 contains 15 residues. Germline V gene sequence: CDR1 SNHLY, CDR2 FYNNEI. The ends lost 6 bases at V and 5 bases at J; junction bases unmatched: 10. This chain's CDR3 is CASSPSGTGRTEAFF. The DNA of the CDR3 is TGTGCCAGCAGCCCGTCCGGGACAGGGAGGACTGAAGCTTTCTTT.

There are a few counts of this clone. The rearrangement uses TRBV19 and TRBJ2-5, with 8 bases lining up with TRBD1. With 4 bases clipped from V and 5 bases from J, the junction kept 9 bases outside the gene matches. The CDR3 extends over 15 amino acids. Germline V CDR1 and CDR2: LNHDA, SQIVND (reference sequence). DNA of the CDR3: TGTGCCAGTAGTACGAGACAGGGGCGCGGGGAGACCCAGTACTTC. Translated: CASSTRQGRGETQYF.